A single sample gave rise to the 16 T cell receptor beta chains below, sequenced in a study of shared clonotypes between healthy human individuals. Generated by immunoSEQ multiplex PCR, the TCRdb table keeps only in-frame clones and is missing some. The table records fewer than 650,000 clones, around 81% of them present only once. Sequencing used PBMCs. All receptors derive from a woman aged 40 to 55 in good health. Some clones in this sample may be carry-over from other donors' samples.

The genes are TRBV6-6 and TRBJ2-3, with 8 bases matching TRBD2. J was trimmed by 3 bases and V by 0 bases; bases with no gene match: 5. Germline V gene data show CDR1 as MNHNY and CDR2 as SVGAGI (reference sequence). There are 16 residues in the CDR3. The CDR3 DNA reads TGTGCCAGCAGTTACTCATCGGGAGGGAGGACAGATACGCAGTATTTT. This gives the protein CASSYSSGGRTDTQYF.

The chain couples TRBV11-2 to TRBJ2-7, with 8 positions matching TRBD2. This CDR3 has 15 amino acids. CDR1 and CDR2 from the germline V gene are SGHAT and FQNNGV. The V segment lost 3 bases and the J segment 7 bases; nucleotides outside the gene matches: 11. As DNA, the CDR3 is TGTGCCAGCAGCTTCCCCGGGACTAGTCCCGGGGAGCAGTACTTC. This codes for CASSFPGTSPGEQYF.

This chain joins TRBV5-6 and TRBJ1-6; D ambiguous. This CDR3 has 13 residues. Germline-derived CDR1 and CDR2 are SGHDT and YYEEEE. The germline V and J ends were trimmed by 0 bases and 10 bases, with 8 bases remaining between them. The CDR3 reads CASSLEAVSPLHF. The CDR3 nucleotides read TGTGCCAGCAGCTTGGAAGCGGTGTCACCCCTCCACTTT.

V and J are TRBV20-1 and TRBJ1-2; 9 nucleotides line up with TRBD1. The V gene's germline CDR1 is DFQATT and CDR2 SNEGSKA (reference sequence). The CDR3 is made up of 11 amino acids. J was trimmed by 10 bases and V by 5 bases; bases with no gene match: 5. The CDR3: CSADRDRDYTF. The CDR3, as DNA: TGCAGTGCTGACCGGGACAGGGACTACACCTTC.

This chain links TRBV14 with TRBJ2-7; 8 bases align to TRBD2. This CDR3 contains 14 residues. Germline loops: CDR1 SGHDN, CDR2 FVKESK. Losses at the gene ends were 5 bases for V and 2 bases for J; bases not matched to a gene: 5. DNA of the CDR3: TGTGCCAGCAGCTATATAGCGGGAACCTACGAGCAGTACTTC. Its translation: CASSYIAGTYEQYF.

The chain uses TRBV11-2 and TRBJ2-1; TRBD2 agrees at 14 bases. V dropped 5 bases and J dropped 3; count of bases not matched to a gene: 6. There are 17 residues in the CDR3. Germline V gives CDR1 SGHAT, CDR2 FQNNGV. For the CDR3, the DNA is TGTGCCAGCAGCCGTGGACTAGCGGGAGGCCTCTACAATGAGCAGTTCTTC. This sequence encodes CASSRGLAGGLYNEQFF.

A remark on this clone: The same CDR3 also results from other DNA sequences found in this sample. The chain recombines TRBV7-3 with TRBJ2-6; weak D call: TRBD1 (6 bases). There are 17 residues in the CDR3. CDR1 is SGHTA, CDR2 FQGTGA, per germline. The V gene lost 0 bases and the J gene lost 1 base, with 10 bases spanning the gap. The CDR3 reads CASSLTQGKSGANVLTF. CDR3 nucleotide sequence: TGTGCCAGCAGCTTAACTCAGGGGAAGTCTGGGGCCAACGTCCTGACTTTC.

The gene calls are TRBV14 and TRBJ2-3; perhaps TRBD2 as D (6 bases). The V end was cut by 4 bases, the J end by 2 bases, with 13 bases between. The CDR3 covers 15 residues. Germline CDR1 SGHDN, CDR2 FVKESK. CDR3 in DNA: TGTGCCAGCAGCCTCTGGGGGGTAGACACAGATACGCAGTATTTT. This gives the protein CASSLWGVDTDTQYF.

For this clone: The sample contains more than one DNA sequence encoding this CDR3. This chain connects TRBV28 to TRBJ1-2; the match to TRBD1 covers 12 bases. J gave up 8 bases and V 6 bases, and 7 bases lay outside the gene matches. The CDR3 loop spans 14 amino acids. Germline CDR1 reads MDHEN; CDR2 reads SYDVKM. The CDR3 sequence: CASSLGQGAGGYTF. In DNA form, the CDR3 reads TGTGCCAGCAGCCTGGGACAGGGGGCGGGAGGCTACACCTTC.

The CDR3 DNA reads as TGCAGCGTCCCTAGGACAGGGGGAGAGACCCAGTACTTC. Its translation: CSVPRTGGETQYF. The chain employs TRBV29-1 and TRBJ2-5; 10 bases line up with TRBD1. The V gene end was trimmed by 6 bases and the J gene end by 4 bases; junction bases not matched to a gene: 5. From germline, CDR1 is SQVTM and CDR2 ANQGSEA. The CDR3 loop spans 13 amino acids.

The V gene is TRBV4-1, the J gene TRBJ2-3; tentative D call: TRBD1 (6 bases). V shed 0 bases and J shed 1 base, with 11 bases lying between them. Germline CDR1 reads MGHRA; CDR2 reads YSYEKL. This CDR3 spans 16 amino acids. The CDR3 nucleotides read TGCGCCAGCAGCCAAGAGCACAGGGACGGCACAGATACGCAGTATTTT. It codes for CASSQEHRDGTDTQYF.

This clone was detected a few times. For the CDR3, the DNA is TGCGCCAGCAGCCAAGACCGGGCGGGGAGGGATACGCAGTATTTT. Amino acid sequence: CASSQDRAGRDTQYF. J is TRBJ2-3 and V is TRBV4-1; possibly TRBD2 for D (6 bases). The CDR3 is 15 residues long. Germline assignment: CDR1 MGHRA and CDR2 YSYEKL. Trimming took off 0 bases at V and 6 bases at J, with 13 bases between the two ends.

This chain links TRBV9 with TRBJ2-1; D not resolved. CDR1 and CDR2 (germline): SGDLS, YYNGEE. V lost 4 bases to trimming and J lost 0 bases, with 8 bases between them. There are 14 residues in the CDR3. The CDR3 spells CASSIGTSYNEQFF. CDR3 coding DNA: TGTGCCAGCAGCATTGGTACCTCCTACAATGAGCAGTTCTTC.

This chain connects TRBV15 to TRBJ2-3; D possibly corresponds to TRBD1 (6 bases). V lost 1 base, J lost 3 bases, and 11 bases lay in between. The CDR3 has 15 residues. The germline gives CDR1 LNHNV, CDR2 YYDKDF (reference sequence). The CDR3 spells CATSRVQGGTDTQYF. The DNA of the CDR3 is TGTGCCACCAGCAGAGTACAGGGCGGGACAGATACGCAGTATTTT.

The V and J genes are TRBV5-4 and TRBJ2-6; the D gene is possibly TRBD1 (5 bases). Looked up from germline, CDR1 is SGHNT and CDR2 is YYREEE (reference sequence). The CDR3 is 18 residues long. V was cut by 4 bases and J by 3 bases, with 20 bases left in between. CDR3 amino acids: CASSPLGLSLGGANVLTF. In DNA, the CDR3 is TGTGCCAGCAGCCCGCTGGGGCTTAGCCTCGGTGGGGCCAACGTCCTGACTTTC.

This rearrangement joins TRBV19 to TRBJ2-1; TRBD2 is a possible D gene (5 bases). There are 15 residues in the CDR3. The V gene lost 5 bases and the J gene lost 4 bases, with 15 bases spanning the gap. Germline-derived CDR1 and CDR2 are LNHDA and SQIVND (reference sequence). CDR3 region: CASSPRPGVYNEQFF. Here the CDR3 DNA reads TGTGCCAGTAGTCCAAGACCCGGGGTTTACAATGAGCAGTTCTTC.